This paragraph reports one TCR beta chain. This sample is part of a study of blood T cell repertoires in COVID-19. The ends were cut back, 3 bases at V and 4 bases at J, with 9 bases in the middle. The germline gives CDR1 MNHNS, CDR2 SASEGT. This CDR3 region has 13 residues. Symptom resolution, clearance, or two negative PCRs marked donors in Cohort 3 as recovered. TCRdb's copy holds only in-frame clones and misses some; the assay was immunoSEQ multiplex PCR. Among 490,000 or so clones listed, roughly nine tenths were seen once. This receptor was obtained from a woman between 55 and 75 years old who had recovered from COVID-19. The sample consisted of PBMCs or T cells enriched from blood (not recorded which). V gene TRBV6-1 combines with J gene TRBJ1-1; D may be TRBD1 (6 bases). DNA for the CDR3: TGTGCCAGCAGTGACGGGACATCCACTGAAGCTTTCTTT. It is translated as CASSDGTSTEAFF.